This TCR beta chain was recorded in a study of T cells in Graves' hyperthyroidism and ophthalmopathy. Amplification of TCR beta CDR3 regions was performed using RNA transcripts as template. Using the HTBI primer set, a first-round RT-PCR was run on the TCR CDR3. TCRdb fed the multiplex PCR reads into MiXCR, producing one record per CDR3 protein. The sample carries 400,000 to 450,000 distinct CDR3 sequences, 14% to 15% recorded once. V gave up 8 bases and J gave up 2 bases, with 13 bases separating them. CDR1 is WNHNN and CDR2 is SYGVQD in the germline V gene (reference sequence). This CDR3 spans 14 amino acids.

The chain links TRBV10-1 to TRBJ1-3, with D possibly TRBD1 on 6 matching bases. Source material: blood. This clonotype originated in a man younger than 35 with Graves' ophthalmopathy. CDR3: CASGTGRAGNTIYF. The CDR3 coding sequence is TGCGCCAGCGGAACAGGGCGTGCTGGAAACACCATATATTTT.